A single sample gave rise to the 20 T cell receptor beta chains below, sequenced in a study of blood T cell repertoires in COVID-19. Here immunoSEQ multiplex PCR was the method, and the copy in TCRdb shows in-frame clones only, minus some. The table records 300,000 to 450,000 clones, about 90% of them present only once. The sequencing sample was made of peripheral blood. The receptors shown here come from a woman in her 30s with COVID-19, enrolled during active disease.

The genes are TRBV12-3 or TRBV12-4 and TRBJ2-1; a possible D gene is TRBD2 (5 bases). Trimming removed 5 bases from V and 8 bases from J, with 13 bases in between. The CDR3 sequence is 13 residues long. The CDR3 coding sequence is TGTGCCAGCAGTCCATCGGGGTTATATGAGCAGTTCTTC. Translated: CASSPSGLYEQFF.

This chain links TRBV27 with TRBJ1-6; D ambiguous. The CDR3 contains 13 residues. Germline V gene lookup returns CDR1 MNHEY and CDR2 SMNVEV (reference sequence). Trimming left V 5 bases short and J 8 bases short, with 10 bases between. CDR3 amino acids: CASSPEEDSPLHF. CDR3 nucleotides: TGTGCCAGCAGTCCCGAGGAGGATTCACCCCTCCACTTT.

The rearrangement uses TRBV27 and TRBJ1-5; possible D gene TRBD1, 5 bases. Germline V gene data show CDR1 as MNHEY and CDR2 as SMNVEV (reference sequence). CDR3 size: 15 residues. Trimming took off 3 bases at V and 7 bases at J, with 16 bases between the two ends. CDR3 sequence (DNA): TGTGCCAGCAGTTTGCGGGGGTTGGTCGGACAGCCCCAGCATTTT. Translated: CASSLRGLVGQPQHF.

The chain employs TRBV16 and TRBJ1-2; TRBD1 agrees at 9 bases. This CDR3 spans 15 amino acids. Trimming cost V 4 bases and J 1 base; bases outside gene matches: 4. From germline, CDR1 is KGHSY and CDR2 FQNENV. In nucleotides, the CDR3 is TGTGCCAGCAGCCGTGGACAGGGGAATAACTATGGCTACACCTTC. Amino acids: CASSRGQGNNYGYTF.

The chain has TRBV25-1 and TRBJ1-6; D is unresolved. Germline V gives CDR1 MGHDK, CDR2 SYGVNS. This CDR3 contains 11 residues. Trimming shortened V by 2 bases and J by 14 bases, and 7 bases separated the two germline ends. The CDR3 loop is CASSELLALHF. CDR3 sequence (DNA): TGTGCCAGCAGTGAACTTTTAGCCCTCCACTTT.

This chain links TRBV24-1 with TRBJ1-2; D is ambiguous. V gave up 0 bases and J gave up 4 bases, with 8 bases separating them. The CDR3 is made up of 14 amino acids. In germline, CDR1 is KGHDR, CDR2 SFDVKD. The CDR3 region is CATSDLNFFYGYTF. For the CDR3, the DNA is TGTGCCACCAGTGATTTGAACTTCTTCTATGGCTACACCTTC.

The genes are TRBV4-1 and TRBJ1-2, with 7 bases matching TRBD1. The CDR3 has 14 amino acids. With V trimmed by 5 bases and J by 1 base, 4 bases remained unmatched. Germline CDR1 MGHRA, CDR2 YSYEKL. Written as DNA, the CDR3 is TGCGCCAGCAGCTTAGACAGGGATAACTATGGCTACACCTTC. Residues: CASSLDRDNYGYTF.

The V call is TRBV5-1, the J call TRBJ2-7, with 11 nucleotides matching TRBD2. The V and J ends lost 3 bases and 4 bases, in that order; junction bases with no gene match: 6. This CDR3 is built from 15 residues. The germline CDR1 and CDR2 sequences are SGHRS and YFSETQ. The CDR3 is CASSSGLAEIYEQYF. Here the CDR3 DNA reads TGCGCCAGCAGCTCGGGACTAGCGGAGATATACGAGCAGTACTTC.

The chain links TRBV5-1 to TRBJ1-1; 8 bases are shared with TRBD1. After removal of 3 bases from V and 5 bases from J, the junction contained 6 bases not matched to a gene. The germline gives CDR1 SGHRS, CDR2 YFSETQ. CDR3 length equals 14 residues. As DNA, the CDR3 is TGCGCCAGCAGCTCGGACAGGGCGAAAACTGAAGCTTTCTTT. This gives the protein CASSSDRAKTEAFF.

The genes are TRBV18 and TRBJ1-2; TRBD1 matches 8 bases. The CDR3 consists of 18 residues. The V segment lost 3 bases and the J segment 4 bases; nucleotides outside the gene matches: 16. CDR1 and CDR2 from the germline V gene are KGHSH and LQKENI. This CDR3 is CASSPTAPSGQGFYGYTF. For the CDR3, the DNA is TGTGCCAGCTCACCTACCGCCCCCTCTGGACAGGGATTCTATGGCTACACCTTC.

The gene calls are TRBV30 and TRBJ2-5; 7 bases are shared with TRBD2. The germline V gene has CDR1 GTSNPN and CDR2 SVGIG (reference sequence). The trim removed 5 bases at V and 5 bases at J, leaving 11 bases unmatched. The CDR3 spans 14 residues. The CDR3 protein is CAWHPAGSGETQYF. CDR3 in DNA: TGTGCCTGGCACCCAGCGGGATCGGGGGAGACCCAGTACTTC.

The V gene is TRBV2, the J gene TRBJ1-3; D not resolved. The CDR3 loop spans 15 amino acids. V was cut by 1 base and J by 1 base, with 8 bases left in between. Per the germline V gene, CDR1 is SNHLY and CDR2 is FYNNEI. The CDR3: CASSEGAGSGNTIYF. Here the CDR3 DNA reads TGTGCCAGCAGTGAAGGGGCAGGATCTGGAAACACCATATATTTT.

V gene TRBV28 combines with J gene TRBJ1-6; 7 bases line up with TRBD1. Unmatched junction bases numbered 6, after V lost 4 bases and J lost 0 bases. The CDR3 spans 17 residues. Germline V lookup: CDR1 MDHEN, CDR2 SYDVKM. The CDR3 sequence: CASSSSDRSSYNSPLHF. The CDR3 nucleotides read TGTGCCAGCAGTTCCTCGGACAGGAGCTCCTATAATTCACCCCTCCACTTT.

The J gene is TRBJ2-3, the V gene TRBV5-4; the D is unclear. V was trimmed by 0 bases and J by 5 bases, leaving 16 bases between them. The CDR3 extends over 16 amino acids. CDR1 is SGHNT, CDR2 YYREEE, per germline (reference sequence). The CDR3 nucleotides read TGTGCCAGCAGCTTGGCCAATAGTCGTCTAGTAGATACGCAGTATTTT. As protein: CASSLANSRLVDTQYF.

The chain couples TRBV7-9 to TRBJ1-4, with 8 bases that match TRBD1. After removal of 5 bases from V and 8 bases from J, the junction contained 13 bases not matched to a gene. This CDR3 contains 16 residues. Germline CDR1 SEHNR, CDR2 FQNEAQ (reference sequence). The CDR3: CASSTQTDRASEKLFF. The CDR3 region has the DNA TGTGCCAGCAGCACCCAGACGGACAGGGCTAGCGAAAAACTGTTTTTT.

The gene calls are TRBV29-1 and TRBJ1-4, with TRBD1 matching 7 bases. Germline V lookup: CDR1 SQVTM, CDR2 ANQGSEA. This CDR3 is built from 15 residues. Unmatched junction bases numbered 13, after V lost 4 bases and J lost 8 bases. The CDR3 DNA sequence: TGCAGCGTTGGGACTCCCGGGACAGATACGGAAAAACTGTTTTTT. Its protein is CSVGTPGTDTEKLFF.

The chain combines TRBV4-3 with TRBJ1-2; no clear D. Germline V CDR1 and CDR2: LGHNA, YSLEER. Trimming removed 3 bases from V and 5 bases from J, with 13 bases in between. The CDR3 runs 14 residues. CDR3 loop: CASSHAGGRYGYTF. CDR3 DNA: TGCGCCAGCAGCCATGCTGGAGGGCGTTATGGCTACACCTTC.

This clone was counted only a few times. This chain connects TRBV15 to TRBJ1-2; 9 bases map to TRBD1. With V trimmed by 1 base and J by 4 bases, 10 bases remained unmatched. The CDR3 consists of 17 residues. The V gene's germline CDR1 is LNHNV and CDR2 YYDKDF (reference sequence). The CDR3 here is CATSRAGTGGSAYGYTF. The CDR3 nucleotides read TGTGCCACCAGCAGAGCTGGAACAGGGGGCTCCGCCTATGGCTACACCTTC.

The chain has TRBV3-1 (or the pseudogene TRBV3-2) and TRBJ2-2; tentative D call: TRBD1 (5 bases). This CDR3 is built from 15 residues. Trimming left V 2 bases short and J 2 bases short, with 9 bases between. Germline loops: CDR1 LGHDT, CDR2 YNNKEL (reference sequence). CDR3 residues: CASSQPGINTGELFF. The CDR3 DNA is TGTGCCAGCAGCCAACCAGGGATCAACACCGGGGAGCTGTTTTTT.

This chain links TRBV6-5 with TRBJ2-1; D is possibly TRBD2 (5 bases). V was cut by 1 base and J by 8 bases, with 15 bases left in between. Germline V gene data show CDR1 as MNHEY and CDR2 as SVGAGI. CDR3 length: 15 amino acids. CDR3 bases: TGTGCCAGCAGTTACTTGGCGGGCACACGGGATGAGCAGTTCTTC. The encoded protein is CASSYLAGTRDEQFF.